This record concerns one TCR beta chain sequence. Documented time point: persistent/refractory GD, antithyroid drugs over 5 years with positive TRAb. There was RNA extracted from PBMCs, and the TCR library was made from it. The data are from a study of regulatory T cells in long-lasting Graves disease. HTBI primers from iRepertoire and Arm-PCR of CDR3 regions yielded the TCR beta libraries. Under the authors' procedure: The study identified about 60 TRBV and 14 to 15 TRBJ segments across samples. TCRdb reprocessed the multiplex PCR reads via MiXCR and lists one record per CDR3 protein. In this record, the V and J calls reflect TCRdb's handling and not the investigators' own analysis. The data hold about half a million distinct CDR3 sequences, with about 22% observed a single time. Material: peripheral blood mononuclear cells (PBMCs), obtained when the disease was refractory, from a patient treated with antithyroid drugs. The clonotype originates from a female donor with Graves disease.

CDR3 DNA sequence: TGTGCCAGCAGATCTACCGGGACTAGGGCAGATACGCAGTATTTT. It codes for CASRSTGTRADTQYF. The rearrangement joins TRBV12-3 or TRBV12-4 to TRBJ2-3; 8 bases map to TRBD2. V lost 6 bases, J lost 4 bases, and 9 bases stayed unmatched. The CDR3 extends over 15 amino acids.